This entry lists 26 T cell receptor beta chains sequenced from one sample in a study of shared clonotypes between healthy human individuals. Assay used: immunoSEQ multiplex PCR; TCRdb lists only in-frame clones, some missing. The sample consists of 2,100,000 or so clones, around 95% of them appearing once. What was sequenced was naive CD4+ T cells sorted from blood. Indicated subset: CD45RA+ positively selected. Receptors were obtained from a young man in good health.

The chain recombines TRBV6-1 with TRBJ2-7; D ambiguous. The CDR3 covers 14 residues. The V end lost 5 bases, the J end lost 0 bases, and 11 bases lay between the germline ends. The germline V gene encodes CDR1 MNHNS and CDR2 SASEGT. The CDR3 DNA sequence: TGTGCCAGCAGTCCCCAGTACACCTCCTACGAGCAGTACTTC. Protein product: CASSPQYTSYEQYF.

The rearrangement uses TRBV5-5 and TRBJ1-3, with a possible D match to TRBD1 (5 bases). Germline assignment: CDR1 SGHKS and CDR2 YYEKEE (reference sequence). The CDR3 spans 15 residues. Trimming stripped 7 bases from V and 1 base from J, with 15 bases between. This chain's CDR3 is CASSLASGSGNTIYF. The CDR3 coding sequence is TGTGCCAGCTCCCTAGCGTCAGGGTCTGGAAACACCATATATTTT.

The CDR3 nucleotides read TGTGCCAGCAGCTTAAAAGAGCAGCGAAGGCAGTTCTTC. Encoded protein: CASSLKEQRRQFF. The chain carries TRBV11-3 and TRBJ2-1; D gene uncertain. This CDR3 is built from 13 residues. The V gene's germline CDR1 is SGHNT and CDR2 YENEEA. Trimming took 2 bases from V and 12 from J, leaving 14 bases between them.

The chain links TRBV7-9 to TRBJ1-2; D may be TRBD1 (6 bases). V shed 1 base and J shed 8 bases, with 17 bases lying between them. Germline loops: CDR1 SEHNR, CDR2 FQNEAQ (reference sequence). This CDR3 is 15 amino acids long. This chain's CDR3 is CASSLVQGPNTGYTF. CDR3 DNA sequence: TGTGCCAGCAGCTTAGTTCAGGGGCCTAACACGGGCTACACCTTC.

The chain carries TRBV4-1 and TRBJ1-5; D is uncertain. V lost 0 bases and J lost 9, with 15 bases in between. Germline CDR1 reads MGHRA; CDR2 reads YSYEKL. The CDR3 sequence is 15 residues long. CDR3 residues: CASSQDSVKGVPQHF. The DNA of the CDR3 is TGCGCCAGCAGCCAAGATTCCGTTAAGGGCGTGCCCCAGCATTTT.

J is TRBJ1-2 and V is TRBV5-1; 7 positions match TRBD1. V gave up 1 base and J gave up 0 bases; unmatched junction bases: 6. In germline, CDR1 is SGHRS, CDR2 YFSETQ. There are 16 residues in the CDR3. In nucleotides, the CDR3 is TGCGCCAGCAGCTTGAACGGCCAGGGGGCTAACTATGGCTACACCTTC. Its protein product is CASSLNGQGANYGYTF.

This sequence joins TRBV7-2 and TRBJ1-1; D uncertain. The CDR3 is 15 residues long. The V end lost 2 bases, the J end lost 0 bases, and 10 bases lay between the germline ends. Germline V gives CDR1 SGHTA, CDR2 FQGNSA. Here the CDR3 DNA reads TGTGCCAGCAGCTTAAGACGGGATCTGAACACTGAAGCTTTCTTT. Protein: CASSLRRDLNTEAFF.

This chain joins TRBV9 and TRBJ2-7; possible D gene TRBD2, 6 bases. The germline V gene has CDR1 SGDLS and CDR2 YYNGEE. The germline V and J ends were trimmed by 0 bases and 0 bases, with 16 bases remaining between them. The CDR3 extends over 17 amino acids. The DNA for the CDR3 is TGTGCCAGCAGCGTAGAAGAATCGGCGGGGCCCTCCTACGAGCAGTACTTC. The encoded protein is CASSVEESAGPSYEQYF.

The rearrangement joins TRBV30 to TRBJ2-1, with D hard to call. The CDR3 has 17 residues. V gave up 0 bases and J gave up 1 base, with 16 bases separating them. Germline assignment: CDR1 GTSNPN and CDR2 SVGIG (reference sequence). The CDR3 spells CAWSVLRLKGSYNEQFF. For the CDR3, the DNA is TGTGCCTGGAGTGTACTTCGGTTGAAGGGTTCCTACAATGAGCAGTTCTTC.

CDR3 loop: CASSERTIRGPNEQFF. In DNA form, the CDR3 reads TGTGCCAGCAGCGAACGGACTATTCGGGGCCCCAATGAGCAGTTCTTC. This sequence joins TRBV7-2 and TRBJ2-1; possibly TRBD2 for D (6 bases). V dropped 5 bases and J dropped 6 bases, with 20 bases sitting between them. The germline gives CDR1 SGHTA, CDR2 FQGNSA. The length of the CDR3 is 16 residues.

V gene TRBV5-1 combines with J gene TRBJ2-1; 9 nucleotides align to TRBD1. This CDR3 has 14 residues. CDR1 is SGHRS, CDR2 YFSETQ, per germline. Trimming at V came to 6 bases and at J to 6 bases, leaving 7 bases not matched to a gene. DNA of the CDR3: TGCGCCAGCATAACCGGGACAGGGAGCAATGAGCAGTTCTTC. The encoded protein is CASITGTGSNEQFF.

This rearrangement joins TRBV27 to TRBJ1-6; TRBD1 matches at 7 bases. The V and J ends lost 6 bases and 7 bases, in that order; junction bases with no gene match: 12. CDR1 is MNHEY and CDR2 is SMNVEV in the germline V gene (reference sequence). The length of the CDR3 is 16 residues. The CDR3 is CASRRGTDVPNSPLHF. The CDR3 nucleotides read TGTGCCAGCAGACGGGGGACAGACGTACCCAATTCACCCCTCCACTTT.

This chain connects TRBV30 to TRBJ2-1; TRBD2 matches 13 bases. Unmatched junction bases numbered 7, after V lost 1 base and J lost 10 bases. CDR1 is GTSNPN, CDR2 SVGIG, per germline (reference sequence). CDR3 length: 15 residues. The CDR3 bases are TGTGCCTGGAGTGGGGGGGGACTAGCGGGAAAGGAGCAGTTCTTC. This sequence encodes CAWSGGGLAGKEQFF.

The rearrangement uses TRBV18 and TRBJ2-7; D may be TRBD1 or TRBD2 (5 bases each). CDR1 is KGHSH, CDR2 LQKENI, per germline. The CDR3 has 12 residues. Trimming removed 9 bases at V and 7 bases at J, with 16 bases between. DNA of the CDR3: TGTGCCAGTCGGGCCCAGTGGGGGGAGCAGTACTTC. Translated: CASRAQWGEQYF.

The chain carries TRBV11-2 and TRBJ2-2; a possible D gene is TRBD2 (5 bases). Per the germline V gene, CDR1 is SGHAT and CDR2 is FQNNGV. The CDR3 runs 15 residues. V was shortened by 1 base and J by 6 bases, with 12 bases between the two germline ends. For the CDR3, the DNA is TGTGCCAGCAGCTTAGTTCGCGGGCTCCCCGGGGAGCTGTTTTTT. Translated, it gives CASSLVRGLPGELFF.

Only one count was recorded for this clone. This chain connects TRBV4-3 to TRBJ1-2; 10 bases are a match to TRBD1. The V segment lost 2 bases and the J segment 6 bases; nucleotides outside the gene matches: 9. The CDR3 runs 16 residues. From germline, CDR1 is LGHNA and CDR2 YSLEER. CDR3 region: CASSQFIGTGVNGYTF. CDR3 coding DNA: TGCGCCAGCAGCCAATTCATAGGGACAGGGGTCAATGGCTACACCTTC.

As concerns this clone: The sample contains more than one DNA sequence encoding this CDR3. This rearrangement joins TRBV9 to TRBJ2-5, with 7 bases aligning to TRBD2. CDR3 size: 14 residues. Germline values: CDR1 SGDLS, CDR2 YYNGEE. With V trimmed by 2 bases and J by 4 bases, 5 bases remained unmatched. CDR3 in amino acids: CASSVGGSLETQYF. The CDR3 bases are TGTGCCAGCAGCGTTGGCGGGAGCCTAGAGACCCAGTACTTC. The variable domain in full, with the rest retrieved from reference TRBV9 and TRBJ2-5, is DSGVTQTPKHLITATGQRVTLRCSPRSGDLSVYWYQQSLDQGLQFLIQYYNGEERAKGNILERFSAQQFPDLHSELNLSSLELGDSALYFCASSVGGSLETQYFGPGTRLLVL.

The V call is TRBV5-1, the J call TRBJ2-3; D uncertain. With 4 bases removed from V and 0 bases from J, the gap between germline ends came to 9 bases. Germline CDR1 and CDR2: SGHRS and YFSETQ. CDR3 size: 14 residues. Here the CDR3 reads CASSPPASTDTQYF. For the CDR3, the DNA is TGCGCCAGCAGCCCTCCCGCTAGCACAGATACGCAGTATTTT.

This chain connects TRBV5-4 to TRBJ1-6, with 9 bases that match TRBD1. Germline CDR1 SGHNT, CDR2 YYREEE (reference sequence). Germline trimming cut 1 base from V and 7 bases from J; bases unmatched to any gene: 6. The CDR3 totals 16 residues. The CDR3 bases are TGTGCCAGCAGCTTGTCGACAGGGGGGGGGAATTCACCCCTCCACTTT. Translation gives CASSLSTGGGNSPLHF.

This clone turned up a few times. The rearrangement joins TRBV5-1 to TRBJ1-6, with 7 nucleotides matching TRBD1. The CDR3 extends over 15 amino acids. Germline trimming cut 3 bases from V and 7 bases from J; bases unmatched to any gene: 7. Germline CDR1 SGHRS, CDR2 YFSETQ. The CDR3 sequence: CASSYWDSVNSPLHF. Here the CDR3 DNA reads TGCGCCAGCAGCTACTGGGACAGTGTGAATTCACCCCTCCACTTT.

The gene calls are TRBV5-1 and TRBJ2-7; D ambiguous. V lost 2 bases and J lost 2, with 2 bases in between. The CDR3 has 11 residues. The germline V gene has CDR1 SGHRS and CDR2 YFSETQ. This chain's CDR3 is CASSFPYEQYF. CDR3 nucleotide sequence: TGCGCCAGCAGCTTCCCCTACGAGCAGTACTTC.

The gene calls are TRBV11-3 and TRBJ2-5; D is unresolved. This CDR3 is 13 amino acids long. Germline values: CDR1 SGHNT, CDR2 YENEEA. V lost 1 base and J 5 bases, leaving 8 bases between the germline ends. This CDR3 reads CASSLGVSETQYF. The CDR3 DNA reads TGTGCCAGCAGCTTAGGGGTTAGTGAGACCCAGTACTTC.

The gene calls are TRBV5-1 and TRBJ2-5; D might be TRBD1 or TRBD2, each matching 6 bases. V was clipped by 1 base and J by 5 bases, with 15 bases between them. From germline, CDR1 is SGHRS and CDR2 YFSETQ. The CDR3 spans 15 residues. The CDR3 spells CASSLRSGGRETQYF. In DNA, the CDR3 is TGCGCCAGCAGCTTGAGGTCCGGGGGCAGGGAGACCCAGTACTTC.

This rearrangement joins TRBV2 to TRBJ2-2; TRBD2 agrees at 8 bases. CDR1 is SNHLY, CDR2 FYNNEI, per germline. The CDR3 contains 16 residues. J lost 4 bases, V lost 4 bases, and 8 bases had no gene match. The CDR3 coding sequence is TGTGCCAGCAGTGTCATAAGCGGGAGCGCCACCGGGGAGCTGTTTTTT. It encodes CASSVISGSATGELFF. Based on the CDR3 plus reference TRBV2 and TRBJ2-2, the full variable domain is EPEVTQTPSHQVTQMGQEVILRCVPISNHLYFYWYRQILGQKVEFLVSFYNNEISEKSEIFDDQFSVERPDGSNFTLKIRSTKLEDSAMYFCASSVISGSATGELFFGEGSRLTVL.

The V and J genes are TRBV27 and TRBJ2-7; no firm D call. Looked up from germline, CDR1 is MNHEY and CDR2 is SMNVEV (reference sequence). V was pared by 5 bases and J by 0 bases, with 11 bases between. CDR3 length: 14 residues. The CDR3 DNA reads TGTGCCAGCAGTCGGATCCGTGGCTCCTACGAGCAGTACTTC. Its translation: CASSRIRGSYEQYF.

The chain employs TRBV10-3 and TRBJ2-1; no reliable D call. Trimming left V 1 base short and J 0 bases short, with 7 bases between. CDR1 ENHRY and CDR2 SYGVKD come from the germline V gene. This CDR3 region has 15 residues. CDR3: CAISEWRSSYNEQFF. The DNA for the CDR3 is TGTGCCATCAGTGAGTGGCGGAGCTCCTACAATGAGCAGTTCTTC.